Below, 31 T cell receptor beta chains from the same sample are listed, as sequenced in a study of T cells expressing NK-cell markers. With the 5' RACE reads reprocessed, TCRdb shows one record per CDR3 protein and no DNA. With 440,000 or so distinct CDR3 sequences in the sample, the ten largest clones hold 7.3%. The sample taken for sequencing was blood T cells: a sorted CD56 or NKG2C T cell subset, CD4+ or CD8+ T cells, or bulk PBMC T cells (not recorded which). All receptors derive from a woman aged 18 to 75 in good health.

V is TRBV12-3 or TRBV12-4 and J is TRBJ2-5; TCRdb calls TRBD1, which cannot be checked without DNA. The length of the CDR3 is 14 residues. CDR3: CASTLSGRSETQYF.

The chain employs TRBV6-1 and TRBJ1-1; TCRdb proposes TRBD1, but this gene call is untestable without DNA. Per the germline V gene, CDR1 is MNHNS and CDR2 is SASEGT. The CDR3 length is 14 residues. This CDR3 reads CATLRQASNTEAFF.

The V and J genes are TRBV2 and TRBJ2-1; TCRdb picks TRBD2, but there is no DNA to check that call. The CDR3 is 12 amino acids. Per germline, CDR1 SNHLY and CDR2 FYNNEI. CDR3 region: CASGGGRNEQFF.

The J gene is TRBJ1-2, the V gene TRBV3-1; TCRdb designates TRBD1, a call that cannot be tested without DNA. The CDR3 spans 16 residues. Germline V gene sequence: CDR1 LGHDT, CDR2 YNNKEL (reference sequence). CDR3 in amino acids: CASSQDPGSANYGYTF.

V usage is TRBV20-1 and J usage is TRBJ2-1; the TCRdb call, TRBD2, lacks DNA for checking. The V gene's germline CDR1 is DFQATT and CDR2 SNEGSKA (reference sequence). CDR3 length equals 16 residues. CDR3 loop: CSAGDIAGRSYNEQFF.

The V and J genes are TRBV29-1 and TRBJ2-2; TCRdb selects TRBD2, and the lack of DNA leaves this call unchecked. The germline V gene has CDR1 SQVTM and CDR2 ANQGSEA. CDR3 size: 13 residues. CDR3 sequence reads: CSARLAPGGELFF.

This chain links TRBV20-1 with TRBJ1-4; TCRdb's D gene call, TRBD1, goes unchecked for lack of DNA. The CDR3 has 13 amino acids. Germline V gene lookup returns CDR1 DFQATT and CDR2 SNEGSKA (reference sequence). The CDR3 spells CSAGTGAVEKLFF.

V usage is TRBV12-3 or TRBV12-4 and J usage is TRBJ2-5; TCRdb returns TRBD2, unconfirmable since there is no DNA. The CDR3 sequence is 15 residues long. CDR3 residues: CASSPLGAYQETQYF.

The rearrangement uses TRBV18 and TRBJ2-4; TCRdb gives TRBD2 as the D gene, but with no DNA this cannot be confirmed. The CDR3 consists of 15 residues. From germline, CDR1 is KGHSH and CDR2 LQKENI. CDR3: CASSPGTRSVAIQYF.

The rearrangement joins TRBV7-6 to TRBJ2-2. The CDR3 totals 13 residues. In germline, CDR1 is SGHVS, CDR2 FNYEAQ. This CDR3 is CASSSFNTGELFF.

This chain links TRBV3-1 with TRBJ1-6. The CDR3 totals 16 residues. Looked up from germline, CDR1 is LGHDT and CDR2 is YNNKEL (reference sequence). CDR3: CASTAGASMQNSPLHF.

The chain links TRBV4-2 to TRBJ2-1; TCRdb indicates TRBD2, and absent DNA this call remains unverified. The CDR3 totals 17 residues. Germline V gives CDR1 LGHNA, CDR2 YNFKEQ. CDR3 in amino acids: CASILSVGDSPYNEQFF.

This chain uses TRBV19 with TRBJ2-1. Germline CDR1 is LNHDA and CDR2 is SQIVND (reference sequence). This CDR3 contains 14 residues. CDR3 residues: CASSIGQFYNEQFF.

The chain links TRBV5-6 to TRBJ2-6. Germline V gene sequence: CDR1 SGHDT, CDR2 YYEEEE. The CDR3 sequence is 17 residues long. The CDR3 here is CASSLAAQSSGANVLTF.

The V call is TRBV12-3 or TRBV12-4, the J call TRBJ2-5; the D call from TCRdb, TRBD2, cannot be confirmed without DNA. CDR3 length: 15 residues. The CDR3 spells CASSLREGVGETQYF.

The rearrangement uses TRBV12-3 or TRBV12-4 and TRBJ2-5; the D call of TRBD1 rests on TCRdb alone, since no DNA is present to check it. This CDR3 is built from 17 residues. Here the CDR3 reads CASSTSPPGQGQETQYF.

This chain connects TRBV30 to TRBJ2-2; absent DNA, TCRdb's TRBD1 call cannot be checked. This CDR3 region has 14 residues. CDR1 and CDR2 from the germline V gene are GTSNPN and SVGIG (reference sequence). The CDR3 region is CAWTEGRGTGELFF.

The chain recombines TRBV29-1 with TRBJ2-7; TCRdb names TRBD2, which stays unverified in the absence of DNA. Germline CDR1 and CDR2: SQVTM and ANQGSEA. The CDR3 loop spans 14 amino acids. The CDR3: CSVEGGGSGYEQYF.

The chain is built from TRBV24-1 and TRBJ1-2. Per germline, CDR1 KGHDR and CDR2 SFDVKD. The CDR3 runs 14 residues. CDR3 protein: CATSDLWQSYGYTF.

This rearrangement joins TRBV5-4 to TRBJ1-6. The CDR3 runs to 13 residues. Germline V gene data show CDR1 as SGHNT and CDR2 as YYREEE (reference sequence). CDR3 in amino acids: CASSSEVNSPLHF.

The genes are TRBV12-3 or TRBV12-4 and TRBJ1-1; TCRdb indicates TRBD1, and absent DNA this call remains unverified. The CDR3 is 15 amino acids. CDR3 sequence: CASSLTQTGNTEAFF.

J is TRBJ2-5 and V is TRBV20-1; the TCRdb D gene call, TRBD2, has no DNA to confirm it. Germline CDR1 and CDR2: DFQATT and SNEGSKA (reference sequence). The CDR3 extends over 17 amino acids. CDR3: CSAKALAGGLMGETQYF.

This CDR3 is CSAVSLGTQYF. V is TRBV20-1 and J is TRBJ2-3. This CDR3 region has 11 residues. Germline loops: CDR1 DFQATT, CDR2 SNEGSKA (reference sequence).

The rearrangement links TRBV6-1 to TRBJ2-5; absent DNA, TCRdb's TRBD1 call cannot be checked. The CDR3 covers 15 residues. The germline CDR1 and CDR2 sequences are MNHNS and SASEGT. CDR3 sequence reads: CASRRDRGRTETQYF.

This chain connects TRBV12-2 to TRBJ1-6; the D gene TCRdb calls, TRBD1, cannot be checked with no DNA. TRBV12-2 is a recognized pseudogene. The CDR3 has 12 residues. CDR3 amino acids: CASRRGRSPLHF.

The rearrangement links TRBV2 to TRBJ1-2; lacking DNA, the TRBD1 call made by TCRdb goes unchecked. The CDR3 has 14 amino acids. Looked up from germline, CDR1 is SNHLY and CDR2 is FYNNEI. CDR3: CASRVQGADYGYTF.

CDR3 loop: CAISESPGLAGGDEQFF. V gene TRBV10-3 combines with J gene TRBJ2-1; the TCRdb D gene call, TRBD2, has no DNA to confirm it. This CDR3 contains 17 residues. Germline values: CDR1 ENHRY, CDR2 SYGVKD.

This chain uses TRBV4-3 with TRBJ2-7; the D call from TCRdb, TRBD1, cannot be confirmed without DNA. CDR3 length: 14 amino acids. The germline CDR1 and CDR2 sequences are LGHNA and YSLEER. Here the CDR3 reads CASSQDGSGREQYF.

The chain couples TRBV5-6 to TRBJ2-1; TCRdb's assignment of TRBD2 cannot be checked, as there is no DNA. The V gene's germline CDR1 is SGHDT and CDR2 YYEEEE. The CDR3 loop spans 19 amino acids. The CDR3 here is CASSLSPRLAGPLYNEQFF.

V gene TRBV20-1 combines with J gene TRBJ2-2; the TCRdb call, TRBD2, lacks DNA for checking. The CDR3 sequence is 14 residues long. Germline V CDR1 and CDR2: DFQATT, SNEGSKA (reference sequence). CDR3 loop: CSALSGPYTGELFF.

The chain links TRBV5-1 to TRBJ2-3; the TCRdb D gene call, TRBD1, has no DNA to confirm it. Germline loops: CDR1 SGHRS, CDR2 YFSETQ. The CDR3 loop spans 16 amino acids. The CDR3 region is CASSFSGQASTDTQYF. The full variable domain, completed using reference TRBV5-1 and TRBJ2-3, is KAGVTQTPRYLIKTRGQQVTLSCSPISGHRSVSWYQQTPGQGLQFLFEYFSETQRNKGNFPGRFSGRQFSNSRSEMNVSTLELGDSALYLCASSFSGQASTDTQYFGPGTRLTVL.